This is a list of T cell receptor beta chains from one sample in a study of cytomegalovirus exposure and HLA in healthy donors. Some clones are missing from TCRdb's copy, which holds only in-frame ones; the method was immunoSEQ multiplex PCR. The profile shows more than 90,000 clones, more than 70% of them singletons. The sample comprised PBMCs. The source of these receptors is a man younger than 35 in good health and CMV-seronegative. Both conserved end residues are part of each CDR3. The D gene is left open where the match is weak. Some rows have no size entry. The others give once, few or many, or a class for an expanded clone.

d_call cdr3_length j_call v_call clone_size cdr3_nt cdr3_aa
. 13 TRBJ1-5 TRBV7-2 . TGTGCCAGCAGCTTCGGTCCGGGGCAGCCCCAGCATTTT CASSFGPGQPQHF
. 16 TRBJ1-2 TRBV6-5 . TGTGCCAGCAGTTACTCGAGTGGAGCAACTTACTATGGCTACACCTTC CASSYSSGATYYGYTF
. 12 TRBJ2-7 TRBV28 . TGTGCCAGCACTCTGGCACCATACGAGCAGTACTTC CASTLAPYEQYF
TRBD2 16 TRBJ2-3 TRBV28 . TGTGCCAGCAGACCAGAAGGTAGCGGGAGTGCAGATACGCAGTATTTT CASRPEGSGSADTQYF
TRBD2 14 TRBJ2-7 TRBV28 . TGTGCCAGCAGTTTAGGACTAGCCAACTACGAGCAGTACTTC CASSLGLANYEQYF
. 15 TRBJ2-7 TRBV19 . TGTGCCAGTAGTAAAGGACAGACTTCACCCTACGAGCAGTACTTC CASSKGQTSPYEQYF
. 11 TRBJ2-7 TRBV7-2 . TGTGCCAGCAGCTACAACTACGAGCAGTACTTC CASSYNYEQYF
TRBD1 15 TRBJ1-1 TRBV10-3 . TGTGCCATCAGTGAGTACACGACAGGGGGCACTGAAGCTTTCTTT CAISEYTTGGTEAFF
TRBD2 15 TRBJ2-7 TRBV27 . TGTGCCAGCAGCAGACTAGCGGGGGCTTCCTACGAGCAGTACTTC CASSRLAGASYEQYF
TRBD1 14 TRBJ1-2 TRBV28 . TGTGCCAGCAGTTTGGGACAGGGAGCATATGGCTACACCTTC CASSLGQGAYGYTF
. 15 TRBJ2-7 TRBV2 . TGTGCCAGCAGTTCTAGAATCCTAGGGGTCTACGAGCAGTACTTC CASSSRILGVYEQYF
. 16 TRBJ1-3 TRBV27 . TGTGCCAGCAGTCCCCGGTTCCCCTATTCTGGAAACACCATATATTTT CASSPRFPYSGNTIYF
. 16 TRBJ1-5 TRBV19 . TGTGCCAGTAGTATCCTCGGGGGTTCGGGCAATCAGCCCCAGCATTTT CASSILGGSGNQPQHF
TRBD1 15 TRBJ2-5 TRBV6-5 . TGTGCCAGCAGAGAACAGGGGGTCTTCGGGGAGACCCAGTACTTC CASREQGVFGETQYF
. 14 TRBJ2-2 TRBV14 . TGTGCCAGCAGCCAAACTACGGGAACCGGGGAGCTGTTTTTT CASSQTTGTGELFF
TRBD2 16 TRBJ2-1 TRBV18 few TGTGCCAGCTCACCTGGAAGCGGGAGGGAAAACAATGAGCAGTTCTTC CASSPGSGRENNEQFF
TRBD1 17 TRBJ2-3 TRBV7-9 . TGTGCCAGCAGCTTAAGGGACAGGGGTTTTGGAACAGATACGCAGTATTTT CASSLRDRGFGTDTQYF
. 13 TRBJ2-3 TRBV6-4 . TGTGCCAGCAGTGAGCAACTCACAGATACGCAGTATTTT CASSEQLTDTQYF
. 15 TRBJ2-1 TRBV7-9 once TGTGCCAGCAGCCATACAAAGCGGGCGAAAAATGAGCAGTTCTTC CASSHTKRAKNEQFF
TRBD2 15 TRBJ2-1 TRBV9 . TGTGCCAGCAGCGTAGGGAGCGGGGCCTACAATGAGCAGTTCTTC CASSVGSGAYNEQFF
. 15 TRBJ1-1 TRBV5-8 . TGTGCCAGCAGCTTGTTCAGGGGTTTGGTAACTGAAGCTTTCTTT CASSLFRGLVTEAFF
. 16 TRBJ1-2 TRBV5-4 . TGTGCCAGCAGCTTGGCTCAGGTACGAGCTAACTATGGCTACACCTTC CASSLAQVRANYGYTF
. 16 TRBJ2-6 TRBV15 . TGTGCCACCAGCAGCCCAACTTCTCCTGGGGCCAACGTCCTGACTTTC CATSSPTSPGANVLTF
TRBD1 15 TRBJ1-2 TRBV4-3 . TGCGCCAGCAGCCAGGACAGGGCGTGGGTCTATGGCTACACCTTC CASSQDRAWVYGYTF
TRBD2 16 TRBJ2-1 TRBV5-1 . TGCGCCAGCAGCTCGAACCCTAGCGGGGGGGCCAATGAGCAGTTCTTC CASSSNPSGGANEQFF
TRBD1 17 TRBJ2-1 TRBV7-9 few TGTGCCAGCAGCTTAGTCCCTGTGACAGGGTCCTACAATGAGCAGTTCTTC CASSLVPVTGSYNEQFF
TRBD1 13 TRBJ2-7 TRBV28 once TGTGCCAGCAGTTTTAAGGGGGCTTACGAGCAGTACTTC CASSFKGAYEQYF
TRBD1 15 TRBJ1-3 TRBV15 . TGTGCCACCAGCAATGGACAGGGTTCTGGAAACACCATATATTTT CATSNGQGSGNTIYF
. 16 TRBJ2-6 TRBV5-1 . TGCGCCAGCTGGCAGGCCAGCCATCTCGGGGCCAACGTCCTGACTTTC CASWQASHLGANVLTF
. 13 TRBJ1-2 TRBV5-1 . TGCGCCAGCAGCTTCCCAGACAGGAATGGCTACACCTTC CASSFPDRNGYTF
TRBD1 17 TRBJ1-6 TRBV6-4 . TGTGCCAGCAGTGATACCGGGACAGGGGGGGGCAATTCACCCCTCCACTTT CASSDTGTGGGNSPLHF
TRBD1 14 TRBJ2-1 TRBV29-1 . TGCAGCGCGGGGGACAGGGCGTCGTACAATGAGCAGTTCTTC CSAGDRASYNEQFF
TRBD1 14 TRBJ2-7 TRBV7-9 once TGTGCCAGCAGCGCGGTAGGACAGGCCTACGAGCAGTACTTC CASSAVGQAYEQYF
TRBD1 15 TRBJ1-3 TRBV5-4 once TGTGCCAGCAGCCGATCACAGGGGACTGGAAACACCATATATTTT CASSRSQGTGNTIYF
. 14 TRBJ2-2 TRBV11-2 once TGTGCCAGCAGCGCGGACAGGAACACCGGGGAGCTGTTTTTT CASSADRNTGELFF
TRBD1 17 TRBJ2-1 TRBV7-2 . TGTGCCAGCAGAGAACCGGGACAGGGGAATAAAGGCTTTGAGCAGTTCTTC CASREPGQGNKGFEQFF
. 14 TRBJ1-1 TRBV6-5 once TGTGCCAGCAGCCGACAACCCCGGAACACTGAAGCTTTCTTT CASSRQPRNTEAFF
TRBD2 15 TRBJ2-1 TRBV6-6 . TGTGCCAGCAGTTACTCGGCGGGGGGGCCTAATGAGCAGTTCTTC CASSYSAGGPNEQFF
. 14 TRBJ1-1 TRBV18 . TGTGCCAGCTCACTCGGACGAGGGGGAACTGAAGCTTTCTTT CASSLGRGGTEAFF
. 16 TRBJ1-3 TRBV18 . TGTGCCAGCTCACCACGGAGGGGCAGGGATGGAAACACCATATATTTT CASSPRRGRDGNTIYF
TRBD1 16 TRBJ2-3 TRBV28 . TGTGCCAGCAGACCCCTACCGGGACAGGAAGTAGATACGCAGTATTTT CASRPLPGQEVDTQYF
. 18 TRBJ1-1 TRBV2 . TGTGCCAGCAGTGAAGCGCCCACGCCACACAGGGTTAAAGCTGAAGCTTTCTTT CASSEAPTPHRVKAEAFF
. 15 TRBJ2-1 TRBV5-1 once TGCGCCAGCAGCTTGGGGAGGCTAGCGTCCGATGAGCAGTTCTTC CASSLGRLASDEQFF
TRBD2 17 TRBJ2-3 TRBV7-9 . TGTGCCAGCAGCCCCGGGGGACTAGCGGCTAGCACAGATACGCAGTATTTT CASSPGGLAASTDTQYF
. 22 TRBJ2-6 TRBV12-5 . TGTGCTAGTGGTTTTCTGCCTCTAAGCGAACAGGTAGTATCTCCTGGGGCCAACGTCCTGACTTTC CASGFLPLSEQVVSPGANVLTF
. 15 TRBJ1-2 TRBV5-4 . TGTGCCAGCAGCTTGGAGGGGGTAGTTAACTATGGCTACACCTTC CASSLEGVVNYGYTF
. 15 TRBJ1-2 TRBV6-5 . TGTGCCAGCAGTTCCCCAGACAGAGCAAACTATGGCTACACCTTC CASSSPDRANYGYTF
TRBD1 15 TRBJ1-6 TRBV30 . TGTGCCTGGAGCGATGGACAGGCTCTCAATTCACCCCTCCACTTT CAWSDGQALNSPLHF
TRBD1 15 TRBJ2-1 TRBV19 . TGTGCCAGTAGTAAAGGGGGGACAGGGACGAATGAGCAGTTCTTC CASSKGGTGTNEQFF
TRBD2 17 TRBJ2-3 TRBV10-2 . TGCGCCAGCAGTGAGTCGGCTAGCGGGAGCCCCTGGGATACGCAGTATTTT CASSESASGSPWDTQYF
TRBD1 14 TRBJ2-7 TRBV6-5 . TGTGCCTCCCGTTGGGGACAGGGAATTTACGAGCAGTACTTC CASRWGQGIYEQYF
. 14 TRBJ1-1 TRBV2 . TGTGCCAGCAGTGAAGGGGGAGCGAACACTGAAGCTTTCTTT CASSEGGANTEAFF
. 13 TRBJ1-2 TRBV6-5 . TGTGCCAGCAGCTATACCGGGACACCCGGCTACACCTTC CASSYTGTPGYTF
. 15 TRBJ1-6 TRBV4-3 once TGCGCCAGCAGCCAAGAGTCCAGGCTCAATTCACCCCTCCACTTT CASSQESRLNSPLHF
. 13 TRBJ1-1 TRBV5-4 few TGTGCCAGCAGCGGACAGACAAACACTGAAGCTTTCTTT CASSGQTNTEAFF